The 20 T cell receptor beta chains below come from one sample, sequenced in a study of identical twins. MiXCR, run by TCRdb on the 5' RACE reads, gives a single entry per CDR3 protein. The data show some 600,000 distinct CDR3 sequences, under 8.5% seen once. A further study also used this sample, focusing on yellow fever vaccine responses in identical twins.

The specimen was PBMCs. The source of these receptors is a young woman in good health.

This clonotype was found a few times. The chain's CDR3 is CAHREGMNTEAFF. The CDR3 DNA sequence: TGTGCCCACCGGGAGGGGATGAACACTGAAGCTTTCTTT. The rearrangement uses TRBV6-1 and TRBJ1-1; possible D gene TRBD1, 5 bases. Germline CDR1 MNHNS, CDR2 SASEGT. V lost 11 bases and J lost 0, with 13 bases in between. The CDR3 contains 13 residues.

This clonotype has more than one count but fewer than ten. The chain recombines TRBV5-6 with TRBJ2-1, with D possibly being TRBD2 (6 bases). Trimming left V 3 bases short and J 0 bases short, with 16 bases between. The CDR3 sequence is 17 residues long. Germline V CDR1 and CDR2: SGHDT, YYEEEE. For the CDR3, the DNA is TGTGCCAGCAGCTGGATGACTCGGGAGAGCTCCTACAATGAGCAGTTCTTC. It specifies CASSWMTRESSYNEQFF.

This clonotype was picked up a small number of times. The CDR3 DNA reads as TGTGCCAGCAGCCATCAGGAAGCGGGGTACCAAGAGACCCAGTACTTC. Its translation: CASSHQEAGYQETQYF. The chain recombines TRBV5-6 with TRBJ2-5; 7 bases map to TRBD2. The trim removed 4 bases at V and 0 bases at J, leaving 9 bases unmatched. The CDR3 loop spans 16 amino acids. CDR1 is SGHDT, CDR2 YYEEEE, per germline.

This clonotype was counted a few times. This sequence joins TRBV12-3 or TRBV12-4 and TRBJ2-6, with TRBD1 matching over 9 bases. The CDR3 contains 17 residues. Losses at the gene ends were 5 bases for V and 4 bases for J; bases not matched to a gene: 9. CDR3 DNA: TGTGCCAGCAGTCCCGGGACAGGGAGATCAGGGGCCAACGTCCTGACTTTC. This codes for CASSPGTGRSGANVLTF.

As regards this clonotype: Since a much larger clone is just one base distant, this may be a read error. CDR3 sequence (DNA): TGTGCCAGCAGTTTCAAAAACACTGAAGCTTTCTTT. As protein: CASSFKNTEAFF. This chain joins TRBV2 and TRBJ1-1; D unclear. This CDR3 is built from 12 residues. Germline CDR1 reads SNHLY; CDR2 reads FYNNEI. The V end lost 5 bases, the J end lost 2 bases, and 6 bases lay between the germline ends. The full variable domain, with the rest looked up from reference TRBV2 and TRBJ1-1, is EPEVTQTPSHQVTQMGQEVILRCVPISNHLYFYWYRQILGQKVEFLVSFYNNEISEKSEIFDDQFSVERPDGSNFTLKIRSTKLEDSAMYFCASSFKNTEAFFGQGTRLTVV.

The chain joins TRBV20-1 to TRBJ2-6; 10 positions agree with TRBD1. The CDR3 has 17 amino acids. Trimming cost V 0 bases and J 2 bases; bases outside gene matches: 4. Germline CDR1 and CDR2: DFQATT and SNEGSKA (reference sequence). CDR3 residues: CSARDLDRGTGANVLTF. The CDR3 region has the DNA TGCAGTGCTAGAGACCTGGACAGGGGGACTGGGGCCAACGTCCTGACTTTC.

V and J are TRBV20-1 and TRBJ2-5; D possibly matches TRBD1 or TRBD2 (6 bases each). V dropped 1 base and J dropped 4 bases, with 13 bases sitting between them. The germline V gene has CDR1 DFQATT and CDR2 SNEGSKA (reference sequence). The CDR3 is 14 residues long. CDR3 region: CSARAAGGGETQYF. The CDR3 nucleotides read TGCAGTGCTAGAGCGGCCGGGGGCGGAGAGACCCAGTACTTC.

The J gene is TRBJ2-1, the V gene TRBV6-1; D not certain. The ends were cut back, 11 bases at V and 5 bases at J, with 10 bases in the middle. CDR1 MNHNS and CDR2 SASEGT come from the germline V gene. This CDR3 is built from 11 residues. The CDR3 DNA sequence: TGTGCCGGTTCGATTGACAATGAGCAGTTCTTC. This translates into CAGSIDNEQFF.

This clonotype occurred many times. V and J are TRBV28 and TRBJ1-5; 9 bases match TRBD1. V was pared by 5 bases and J by 6 bases, with 17 bases of the junction left unmatched. CDR1 is MDHEN and CDR2 is SYDVKM in the germline V gene. The CDR3 loop spans 18 amino acids. In DNA, the CDR3 is TGTGCCAGCAGTCCCCACACCACCGGGACAGGGTTGTCTCAGCCCCAGCATTTT. Protein product: CASSPHTTGTGLSQPQHF.

This clonotype was picked up many times. The V call is TRBV20-1, the J call TRBJ2-7, with D unresolved. V was clipped by 3 bases and J by 3 bases, with 15 bases between them. Germline V gene lookup returns CDR1 DFQATT and CDR2 SNEGSKA (reference sequence). The CDR3 contains 14 residues. The CDR3 protein is CSASPNTNLYEQYV. The CDR3 DNA follows: TGCAGTGCTAGCCCAAACACTAACCTCTACGAGCAGTACGTC.

This clonotype came up many times. This chain links TRBV5-1 with TRBJ1-2, with D perhaps matching TRBD1 (5 bases). The CDR3 runs 18 residues. V lost 0 bases and J 8 bases, leaving 26 bases between the germline ends. Germline CDR1 reads SGHRS; CDR2 reads YFSETQ. CDR3 region: CASSLGFAIDSPMVGYTF. CDR3 DNA sequence: TGCGCCAGCAGCTTGGGGTTTGCTATTGACAGTCCTATGGTGGGCTACACCTTC. The variable domain in full, with the rest retrieved from reference TRBV5-1 and TRBJ1-2, is KAGVTQTPRYLIKTRGQQVTLSCSPISGHRSVSWYQQTPGQGLQFLFEYFSETQRNKGNFPGRFSGRQFSNSRSEMNVSTLELGDSALYLCASSLGFAIDSPMVGYTFGSGTRLTVV.

Worth noting for this clonotype: A much bigger clone sits one base away, suggesting this may be a read error. This chain uses TRBV3-1 with TRBJ2-3; a possible D gene is TRBD1 (6 bases). The ends were cut back, 4 bases at V and 5 bases at J, with 16 bases in the middle. Per germline, CDR1 LGHDT and CDR2 YNNKEL (reference sequence). This CDR3 spans 15 amino acids. This chain's CDR3 is CASSPGQGRIDTQYF. For the CDR3, the DNA is TGTGCCAGCAGCCCGGGCCAGGGGCGCATAGATACGCAGTATTTT.

This sequence joins TRBV7-9 and TRBJ1-4, with 8 bases aligning to TRBD1. Germline values: CDR1 SEHNR, CDR2 FQNEAQ (reference sequence). CDR3 length: 14 residues. With 5 bases clipped from V and 10 bases from J, the junction kept 9 bases outside the gene matches. The CDR3 DNA reads as TGTGCCAGCAGCCGGACAGGGAGTTCGGCAAAACTGTTTTTT. It translates to CASSRTGSSAKLFF.

This chain uses TRBV5-1 with TRBJ2-3; 7 bases map to TRBD2. The germline gives CDR1 SGHRS, CDR2 YFSETQ. V lost 4 bases to trimming and J lost 1 base; unmatched junction nucleotides: 9. The CDR3 has 16 amino acids. Written as DNA, the CDR3 is TGCGCCAGCAGCCTGGGAGGGAGCGCGGGCACAGATACGCAGTATTTT. Protein: CASSLGGSAGTDTQYF.

Many counts were recorded for this clonotype. The rearrangement joins TRBV12-3 or TRBV12-4 to TRBJ2-1, with 10 bases matching TRBD2. CDR3 length equals 16 residues. Trimming at V came to 8 bases and at J to 6 bases, leaving 13 bases not matched to a gene. Written as DNA, the CDR3 is TGTGCCAGCGCCGACCGGCGGACTAGCGGTTCCAATGAGCAGTTCTTC. It translates to CASADRRTSGSNEQFF.

The CDR3 spells CASSQEAGGHQETQYF. The CDR3 nucleotides are TGTGCCAGCAGCCAAGAAGCGGGGGGTCACCAAGAGACCCAGTACTTC. The J gene is TRBJ2-5, the V gene TRBV3-1, with 9 bases matching TRBD2. CDR3 length: 16 residues. The J segment lost 0 bases and the V segment lost 0 bases, leaving 2 bases of the junction unmatched. Per the germline V gene, CDR1 is LGHDT and CDR2 is YNNKEL (reference sequence).

A few counts support this clonotype. This chain connects TRBV6-1 to TRBJ2-7, with 12 bases fitting TRBD2. V lost 3 bases and J lost 3; bases outside the gene matches: 3. CDR1 and CDR2 (germline): MNHNS, SASEGT. CDR3 length: 15 amino acids. As DNA, the CDR3 is TGTGCCAGCAGTGAGACTAGCGGGGGATACTACGAGCAGTACGTC. Amino acids: CASSETSGGYYEQYV.

This clonotype turned up a few times. The chain is built from TRBV7-2 and TRBJ1-1; unclear D gene. Trimming pared 8 bases from V and 2 bases from J, leaving 15 bases between. Germline CDR1 is SGHTA and CDR2 is FQGNSA. The length of the CDR3 is 14 residues. Here the CDR3 DNA reads TGTGCCAGCGTCCCTTGGGCGGACAACACTGAAGCTTTCTTT. Translation gives CASVPWADNTEAFF. Full variable domain (remainder filled in from reference TRBV7-2 and TRBJ1-1): GAGVSQSPSNKVTEKGKDVELRCDPISGHTALYWYRQSLGQGLEFLIYFQGNSAPDKSGLPSDRFSAERTGGSVSTLTIQRTQQEDSAVYLCASVPWADNTEAFFGQGTRLTVV.

This clonotype was recorded a few times. The J gene is TRBJ2-1, the V gene TRBV5-1, with 10 bases identical to TRBD2. J was trimmed by 7 bases and V by 3 bases; bases with no gene match: 7. In germline, CDR1 is SGHRS, CDR2 YFSETQ. CDR3 length equals 15 residues. CDR3 region: CASSSSGSSRNEQFF. The CDR3, as DNA: TGCGCCAGCAGCTCTAGCGGGAGCTCCCGGAATGAGCAGTTCTTC.

This clonotype was picked up a small number of times. The V gene is TRBV12-3 or TRBV12-4, the J gene TRBJ2-7; 13 bases align to TRBD2. J gave up 1 base and V 6 bases, and 6 bases lay outside the gene matches. The CDR3 runs to 16 residues. CDR3 sequence reads: CASSPTSGGASYEQYV. The CDR3 nucleotides are TGTGCCAGCAGCCCCACTAGCGGGGGGGCTTCCTACGAGCAGTACGTC.